Sequencing of this TCR beta chain was carried out in a study of shared clonotypes between healthy human individuals. Method: immunoSEQ multiplex PCR; TCRdb's copy keeps in-frame clones and lacks some. The table includes some 2,400,000 clones, nearly 97% detected once. A CD45RA-negative memory subset and a CD45RA+ naive subset were separated from the CD4+ cells. Material for sequencing was naive CD4+ T cells sorted from blood. Subset given: CD45RA+ positively selected. The clonotype comes from a man aged 18-30 years in good health.

For the CDR3, the DNA is TGCGCCAGCAGCTTGGATACCGCGTACGATGGCTACACCTTC. The encoded protein is CASSLDTAYDGYTF. The V call is TRBV5-1, the J call TRBJ1-2; unclear D gene. V gave up 0 bases and J gave up 6 bases, with 12 bases separating them. The CDR3 runs 14 residues. Germline V gene lookup returns CDR1 SGHRS and CDR2 YFSETQ.